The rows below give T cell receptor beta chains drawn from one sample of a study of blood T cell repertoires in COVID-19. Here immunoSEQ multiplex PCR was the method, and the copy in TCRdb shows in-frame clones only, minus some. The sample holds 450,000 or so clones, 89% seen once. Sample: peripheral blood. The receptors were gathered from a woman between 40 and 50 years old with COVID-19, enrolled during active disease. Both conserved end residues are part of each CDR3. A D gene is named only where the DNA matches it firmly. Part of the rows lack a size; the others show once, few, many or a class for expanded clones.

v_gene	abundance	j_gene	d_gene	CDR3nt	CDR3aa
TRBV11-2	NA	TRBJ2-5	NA	TGTGCCAGCAGCTTAGTATGGCTCTGGGAGACCCAGTACTTC	CASSLVWLWETQYF
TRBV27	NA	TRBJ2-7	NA	TGTGCCAGCAGTTTAGGGGTGACAGGTACAGGGCAGTACTTC	CASSLGVTGTGQYF
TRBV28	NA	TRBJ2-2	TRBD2	TGTGCCAGCAGTTTGAGCGGGGGGGCCGTCGGGGAGCTGTTTTTT	CASSLSGGAVGELFF
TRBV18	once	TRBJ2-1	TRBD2	TGTGCCAGCTCACCAAACGGGGCGGGGGAGACCTACAATGAGCAGTTCTTC	CASSPNGAGETYNEQFF
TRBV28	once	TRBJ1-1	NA	TGTGCCAGCAGTTTACTTTCCGGCAGGGGAAACACTGAAGCTTTCTTT	CASSLLSGRGNTEAFF
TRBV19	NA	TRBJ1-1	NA	TGTGCCAGTACGGGCAGGGGACGCCGGGGCGCTTTCTTT	CASTGRGRRGAFF
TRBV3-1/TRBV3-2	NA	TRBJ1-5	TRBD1	TGTGCCAGCAGCCAGGGGACAGCGTCCAATCAGCCCCAGCATTTT	CASSQGTASNQPQHF
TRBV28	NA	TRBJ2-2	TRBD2	TGTGCCAGCAGTCCCCCTCGGCGGGGGGCGCGTACCGGGGAGCTGTTTTTT	CASSPPRRGARTGELFF
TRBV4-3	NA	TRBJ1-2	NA	TGCGCCAGCAGCCCTACAGGGTTGTTCTATGGCTACACCTTC	CASSPTGLFYGYTF
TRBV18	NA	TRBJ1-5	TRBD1	TGTGCCAGCTCACCAGGCAGGGGGCAGGAGGGCAATCAGCCCCAGCATTTT	CASSPGRGQEGNQPQHF
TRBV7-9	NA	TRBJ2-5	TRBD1	TGTGCCAGCAGCCGTAACAGGGGGCAAGAGACCCAGTACTTC	CASSRNRGQETQYF
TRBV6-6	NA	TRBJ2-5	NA	TGTGCCAGCAGTTACTCGAAGGGAGCGGAGACCCAGTACTTC	CASSYSKGAETQYF
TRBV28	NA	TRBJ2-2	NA	TGTGCCAGCAGTTTATGGGCTGCGGGTCAATTCCCCGGGGAGCTGTTTTTT	CASSLWAAGQFPGELFF
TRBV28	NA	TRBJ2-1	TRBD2	TGTGCCAGCATTACCTCAGGACTAGCGGGCCTTGAGCAGTTCTTC	CASITSGLAGLEQFF
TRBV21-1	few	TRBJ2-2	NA	TGTGCCAGCACCCCGGAGAAGGAATTAACCGGGGAGCTGTTTTTT	CASTPEKELTGELFF
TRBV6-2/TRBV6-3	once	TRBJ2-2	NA	TGTGCCAGCAGTACCCCTCGTTCAGGCGGGGAGCTGTTTTTT	CASSTPRSGGELFF
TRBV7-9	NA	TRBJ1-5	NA	TGTGCCAGCAGCTTAGATCGACAACTCAATCAGCCCCAGCATTTT	CASSLDRQLNQPQHF
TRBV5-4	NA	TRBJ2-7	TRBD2	TGTGCCAGCAGCCTAGCGGGGGTACGATACGAGCAGTACTTC	CASSLAGVRYEQYF
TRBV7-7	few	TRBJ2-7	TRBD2	TGTGCTAGCAGCTTAGCTAGCGGGGGCTCCTACGAGCAGTACTTC	CASSLASGGSYEQYF
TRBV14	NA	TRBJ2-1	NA	TGTGCCAGCAGCCAAGAGCAGGGGCGCCGGAATGAGCAGTTCTTC	CASSQEQGRRNEQFF
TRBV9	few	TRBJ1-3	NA	TGTGCCAGCAGCGTAGGGGAGACCTCTGGAAACACCATATATTTT	CASSVGETSGNTIYF
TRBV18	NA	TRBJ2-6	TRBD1	TGTGCCAGCTCACCACAGGGGGCTAGCTCTGGGGCCAACGTCCTGACTTTC	CASSPQGASSGANVLTF
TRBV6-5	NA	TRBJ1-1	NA	TGTGCCAGCAGTTACGGTGGTAGCAGGGCGGCTGAAGCTTTCTTT	CASSYGGSRAAEAFF
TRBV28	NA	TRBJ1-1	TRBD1	TGTGCCAGCGACCCGACAGGGTTGAACACTGAAGCTTTCTTT	CASDPTGLNTEAFF
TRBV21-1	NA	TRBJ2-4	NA	TGTGCCAGCAGAGGGGACTTGGGGGACTGGGGCGCCAAAAACATTCAGTACTTC	CASRGDLGDWGAKNIQYF
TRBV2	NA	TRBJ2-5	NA	TGTGCCAGCAGGGGACTTTGGGAGACCCAGTACTTC	CASRGLWETQYF
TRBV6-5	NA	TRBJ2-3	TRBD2	TGTGCCAGCACTTTTAGCGGGAGTCTTGATACGCAGTATTTT	CASTFSGSLDTQYF
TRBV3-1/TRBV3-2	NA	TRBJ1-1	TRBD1	TGTGCCAGCAGCCAAGACCCAGGGGGGACTGAAGCTTTCTTT	CASSQDPGGTEAFF
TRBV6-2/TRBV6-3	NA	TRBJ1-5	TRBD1	TGTGCCAGCAGTCACACCTCGGGACAGGGAAGGTATCAGCCCCAGCATTTT	CASSHTSGQGRYQPQHF
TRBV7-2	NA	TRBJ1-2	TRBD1	TGTGCCAGCAGCTCAGAAGGGACAGGGTGGAAGAACTATGGCTACACCTTC	CASSSEGTGWKNYGYTF
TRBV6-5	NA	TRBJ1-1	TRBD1	TGTGCCAGCCGAGACAGGGGCAGGACTGAAGCTTTCTTT	CASRDRGRTEAFF
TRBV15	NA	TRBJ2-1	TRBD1	TGTGCCACCGATCAGGGGGCGGTATACAATGAGCAGTTCTTC	CATDQGAVYNEQFF
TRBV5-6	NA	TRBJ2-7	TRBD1	TGTGCCAGCAGCTTGGGGACAGGGGGTTCCTACGAGCAGTACTTC	CASSLGTGGSYEQYF
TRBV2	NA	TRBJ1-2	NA	TGTGCCAGCGTCCTCTATGGCTACACCTTC	CASVLYGYTF
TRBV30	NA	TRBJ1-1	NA	TGTGCCTGGAGTGCGTTACAGAACACTGAAGCTTTCTTT	CAWSALQNTEAFF
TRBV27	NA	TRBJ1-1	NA	TGTGCCAGCAGTTTATCGACAGGAATGAACACTGAAGCTTTCTTT	CASSLSTGMNTEAFF
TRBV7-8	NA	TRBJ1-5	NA	TGTGCCAGCAGCCCCATGGGCAGGGGCAATCAGCCCCAGCATTTT	CASSPMGRGNQPQHF
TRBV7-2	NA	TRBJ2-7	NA	TGTGCCAGCAGTTACGACGGGGTCGTGGAGCAGTACTTC	CASSYDGVVEQYF
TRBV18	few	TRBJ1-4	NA	TGTGCCAGCTCACCGACAGGTCGGGGACTGTTTTTT	CASSPTGRGLFF
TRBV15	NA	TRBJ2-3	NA	TGTGCCACCAGCAGAGATAGTGGTGGAGGGAAGACCACAGATACGCAGTATTTT	CATSRDSGGGKTTDTQYF
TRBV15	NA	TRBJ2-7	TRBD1	TGTGCCACCAGCAGACCGGGACAGGGCTACGAGCAGTACTTC	CATSRPGQGYEQYF
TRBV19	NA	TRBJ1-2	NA	TGTGCCAGTAGTAACCGGGACAAGAACTATGGCTACACCTTC	CASSNRDKNYGYTF
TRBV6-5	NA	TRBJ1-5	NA	TGTGCCAGCAGTTCCCTGACAGTCGGTCAGCCCCAGCATTTT	CASSSLTVGQPQHF
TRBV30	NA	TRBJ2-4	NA	TGTGCCTGGGGTCCCGGGAAAAACATTCAGTACTTC	CAWGPGKNIQYF
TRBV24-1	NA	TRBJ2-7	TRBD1	TGTGCCACCAGTTACCAGGCAGGGGGTGAGCAGTACTTC	CATSYQAGGEQYF
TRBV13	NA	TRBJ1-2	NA	TGTGCCAGCAGCTTGACAGTTGGCTACACCTTC	CASSLTVGYTF
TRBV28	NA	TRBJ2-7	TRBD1	TGTGCCAGCAGAACACCGGGACAGGGGGCTCTTATGCAACAGTACTTC	CASRTPGQGALMQQYF
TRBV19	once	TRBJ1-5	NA	TGTGCCAGTAGTACGGGTCGGGGGGGAGTCCCCCAGCATTTT	CASSTGRGGVPQHF
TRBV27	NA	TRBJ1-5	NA	TGTGCCAGCAGTTTTAATGTTCGGACTCGTCGGGATCAGCCCCAGCATTTT	CASSFNVRTRRDQPQHF
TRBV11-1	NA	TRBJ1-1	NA	TGTGCCAGCAGCTTACAGGGAGGCACTGAAGCTTTCTTT	CASSLQGGTEAFF
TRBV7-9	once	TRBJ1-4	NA	TGTGCCAGCAGAACTGCAGGGAAGCGTGAAAAACTGTTTTTT	CASRTAGKREKLFF
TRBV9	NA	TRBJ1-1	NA	TGTGCCAGCAGCGTATTTTCCCAGAACACTGAAGCTTTCTTT	CASSVFSQNTEAFF
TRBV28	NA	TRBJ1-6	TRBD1	TGTGCCAGCGGCCCCCGGGACAGCTATAATTCACCCCTCCACTTT	CASGPRDSYNSPLHF
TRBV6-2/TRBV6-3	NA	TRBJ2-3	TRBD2	TGTGCCAGCAGTTACTTGGGGACTAGCGGGGGCGCTAGCACAGATACGCAGTATTTT	CASSYLGTSGGASTDTQYF